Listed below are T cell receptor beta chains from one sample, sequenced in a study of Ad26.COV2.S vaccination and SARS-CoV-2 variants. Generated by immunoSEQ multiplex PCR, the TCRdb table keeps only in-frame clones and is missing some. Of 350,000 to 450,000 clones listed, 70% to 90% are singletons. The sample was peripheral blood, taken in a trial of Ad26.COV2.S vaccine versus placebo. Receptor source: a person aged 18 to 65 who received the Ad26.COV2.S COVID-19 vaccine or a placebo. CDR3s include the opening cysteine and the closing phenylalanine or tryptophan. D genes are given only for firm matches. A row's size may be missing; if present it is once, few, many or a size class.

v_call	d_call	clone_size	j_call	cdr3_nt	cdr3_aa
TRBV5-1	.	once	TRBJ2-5	TGCGCCAGCAGCTGGGACCCGTCCCAAGAGACCCAGTACTTC	CASSWDPSQETQYF
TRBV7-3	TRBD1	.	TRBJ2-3	TGTGCCAGCAGCTTAAGGACAGGGGATTCAGATACGCAGTATTTT	CASSLRTGDSDTQYF
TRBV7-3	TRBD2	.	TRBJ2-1	TGTGCCAGCAGCTTCGTCGGCGGGGGATACAATGAGCAGTTCTTC	CASSFVGGGYNEQFF
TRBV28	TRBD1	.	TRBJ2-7	TGTGCCAGCAGCGGGACAGGCTACGAGCAGTACTTC	CASSGTGYEQYF
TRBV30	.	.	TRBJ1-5	TGTGCCTGGAGCGGGCAGTCAAATCAGCCCCAGCATTTT	CAWSGQSNQPQHF
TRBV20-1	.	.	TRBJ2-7	TGCAGTGCTGTCGACAGGTACGAGCAGTACTTC	CSAVDRYEQYF
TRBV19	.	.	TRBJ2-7	TGTGCCGGGTTTTGGACTCACCCCGCCTACGAGCAGTACTTC	CAGFWTHPAYEQYF
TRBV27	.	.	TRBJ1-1	TGTGCCAGCAGCCGTTGGGGGGGACTGAACACTGAAGCTTTCTTT	CASSRWGGLNTEAFF
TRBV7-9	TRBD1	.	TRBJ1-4	TGTGCCAGCAGCCGAATGGGGACAGGGAATGAAAAACTGTTTTTT	CASSRMGTGNEKLFF
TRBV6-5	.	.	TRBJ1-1	TGTGCCAGCAGTTGGGGAGGGGGTAGGGCTGAAGCTTTCTTT	CASSWGGGRAEAFF
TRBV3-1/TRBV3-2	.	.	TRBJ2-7	TGTGCCAGCAGCCAAGCTGTACACCTTTTCCCCCACGAGCAGTACTTC	CASSQAVHLFPHEQYF
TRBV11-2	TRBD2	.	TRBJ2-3	TGTGCCAGCAGCTCCCCCCGGGGGAGGGTATGGACGCAGTATTTT	CASSSPRGRVWTQYF
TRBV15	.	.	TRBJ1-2	TGTGCCACCAGCACGGGAGGACTTGGCTACACCTTC	CATSTGGLGYTF
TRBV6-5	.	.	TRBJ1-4	TGTGCCAGCAGAGTCGCAACTAATGAAAAACTGTTTTTT	CASRVATNEKLFF
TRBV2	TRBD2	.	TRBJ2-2	TGTGCCAGCAGTGAAGCGGGACTAGCGGACACCGGGGAGCTGTTTTTT	CASSEAGLADTGELFF
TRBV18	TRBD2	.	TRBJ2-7	TGTGCCAGCTCACCGGGGGCTAGCGGGAGTTACGAGCAGTACTTC	CASSPGASGSYEQYF